One sample yielded the 4 T cell receptor beta chains listed below, sequenced in a study of beta chain features in type 1 diabetes. Expressed TCRB transcripts were sequenced because the entire RNA isolate underwent reverse transcription. TCRdb's table, derived via immunoSEQ multiplex PCR, lists solely in-frame clones and lacks some. In the table there are about 220,000 clones, roughly a tenth of which are singletons. Sample: central memory CD4+ T cells from blood. The receptors come from a man aged 18 to 29 in good health.

The table lists this clone with a few counts. The V gene is TRBV7-2, the J gene TRBJ2-6; D unresolved. There are 17 residues in the CDR3. CDR1 and CDR2 from the germline V gene are SGHTA and FQGNSA. The V gene lost 3 bases and the J gene lost 0 bases, with 12 bases spanning the gap. The CDR3 bases are TGTGCCAGCAGCTTGGCTGGGTATATCTCTGGGGCCAACGTCCTGACTTTC. Protein product: CASSLAGYISGANVLTF. Using reference TRBV7-2 and TRBJ2-6 for the parts outside the CDR3, the full variable domain is GAGVSQSPSNKVTEKGKDVELRCDPISGHTALYWYRQSLGQGLEFLIYFQGNSAPDKSGLPSDRFSAERTGGSVSTLTIQRTQQEDSAVYLCASSLAGYISGANVLTFGAGSRLTVL.

This clone was counted only a few times. The V gene is TRBV7-2, the J gene TRBJ2-3, with TRBD2 identical over 9 bases. Germline CDR1 is SGHTA and CDR2 is FQGNSA. J gave up 6 bases and V 1 base, and 11 bases lay outside the gene matches. There are 17 residues in the CDR3. This CDR3 reads CASSLVPSGRPADTQYF. The CDR3 coding sequence is TGTGCCAGCAGCTTAGTCCCCAGCGGGAGGCCCGCGGATACGCAGTATTTT.

CDR3 sequence reads: CASSQGSTSSYEQYF. The CDR3 DNA follows: TGTGCCAGCAGCCAAGGGTCCACTTCTTCCTACGAGCAGTACTTC. The chain joins TRBV4-2 to TRBJ2-7; unclear D gene. Trimming shortened V by 1 base and J by 1 base, and 11 bases separated the two germline ends. The CDR3 loop spans 15 amino acids. Germline V gives CDR1 LGHNA, CDR2 YNFKEQ.

The V gene is TRBV29-1, the J gene TRBJ2-1, with 7 bases identical to TRBD1. The junction had 5 bases not matched to a gene; V was cut back by 7 bases and J by 8 bases. Germline-derived CDR1 and CDR2 are SQVTM and ANQGSEA. The CDR3 length is 11 residues. This CDR3 is CSGATGDEQFF. The CDR3 DNA reads as TGCAGCGGTGCTACAGGGGATGAGCAGTTCTTC.